This T cell receptor (beta chain) was recovered during a study of patients and donors after allogeneic stem cell transplantation. TCRdb redid the calling of the RT-PCR reads with MiXCR, one entry per CDR3 protein. The table lists 800,000 to 1,000,000 distinct CDR3 sequences, about 20% of them singletons. In this sample, this clonotype turned up a few times. CDR3 length: 14 amino acids. Looked up from germline, CDR1 is DFQATT and CDR2 is SNEGSKA (reference sequence). The V gene lost 1 base and the J gene lost 2 bases, with 9 bases spanning the gap. Sequenced sample: blood, either unsorted or a sorted T cell fraction (not recorded which). This clonotype was obtained from a human donor who was either an allogeneic HSCT recipient or a stem cell or donor lymphocyte infusion donor (not recorded which). It is not recorded whose cells these are; they may come from a transplant donor. The V and J genes are TRBV20-1 and TRBJ2-1; TRBD1 might be the D (6 bases). The chain's CDR3 is CSARVGATYNEQFF. As DNA, the CDR3 is TGCAGTGCTAGAGTGGGGGCTACCTACAATGAGCAGTTCTTC.